The rows below give T cell receptor beta chains drawn from one sample of a study of long-term antiretroviral therapy in people with HIV. The method was immunoSEQ multiplex PCR; TCRdb's version includes in-frame clones alone and lacks a portion of them. The top ten hold just over 20% of the sample, which has fewer than 10,000 clones, about four fifths seen once. Here the sequenced sample was unsorted PBMCs, taken 1.8 years before starting antiretroviral therapy. These receptors came from a man aged 35 to 55 with HIV. Each CDR3 is given without its conserved first and last residue. Each record gives: clone size, V gene, CDR3 length, J gene, CDR3 protein. The size of a clone is reported for some rows only, either as once, few or many, or as a class for expanded clones.

abundance: few
v_gene: TRBV11-2
len: 12
j_gene: TRBJ1-6
CDR3aa: ASSLGGTEPPLH

abundance: -
v_gene: TRBV10-3
len: 12
j_gene: TRBJ2-3
CDR3aa: AISDSSGGDTQY

abundance: once
v_gene: TRBV7-9
len: 13
j_gene: TRBJ1-2
CDR3aa: ASSSPGGGNYGYT

abundance: -
v_gene: TRBV9
len: 12
j_gene: TRBJ1-6
CDR3aa: ASSAHFGDSPLH

abundance: -
v_gene: TRBV5-1
len: 11
j_gene: TRBJ2-2
CDR3aa: ASSDREAGELF

abundance: -
v_gene: TRBV18
len: 10
j_gene: TRBJ2-2
CDR3aa: ASSPLDGELF

abundance: -
v_gene: TRBV7-9
len: 11
j_gene: TRBJ1-1
CDR3aa: ASSPTRNTEAF

abundance: -
v_gene: TRBV6-1
len: 8
j_gene: TRBJ1-2
CDR3aa: ASSAWGYT

abundance: -
v_gene: TRBV10-3
len: 15
j_gene: TRBJ2-1
CDR3aa: AISESTLAGAYNEQF

abundance: -
v_gene: TRBV6-5
len: 12
j_gene: TRBJ2-7
CDR3aa: ASSRGQGSYEQY

abundance: -
v_gene: TRBV5-1
len: 11
j_gene: TRBJ1-1
CDR3aa: ASSFYGQGEAF

abundance: -
v_gene: TRBV10-3
len: 12
j_gene: TRBJ2-3
CDR3aa: AISDLGGVDTQY

abundance: large
v_gene: TRBV19
len: 13
j_gene: TRBJ2-1
CDR3aa: ASSIVGGPYNEQF

abundance: once
v_gene: TRBV6-1
len: 13
j_gene: TRBJ1-1
CDR3aa: ASSRTVGTGTEAF

abundance: -
v_gene: TRBV7-8
len: 15
j_gene: TRBJ2-2
CDR3aa: ASSLDAGGGMTGELF

abundance: -
v_gene: TRBV19
len: 13
j_gene: TRBJ1-6
CDR3aa: ASTPTGWDNSPLH

abundance: -
v_gene: TRBV5-6
len: 12
j_gene: TRBJ1-4
CDR3aa: ASSEDALNEKLF

abundance: -
v_gene: TRBV6-5
len: 12
j_gene: TRBJ1-2
CDR3aa: ASSYSIGANGYT